The rows below give T cell receptor beta chains drawn from one sample of a study of neurological immune-mediated disorders. TCRdb independently ran MiXCR on the 5' RACE reads; one entry per CDR3 protein. The sample lists about 14,000 distinct CDR3 sequences, more than 9% occurring once. Sequencing used PBMCs. The receptors were gathered from a woman aged 40 to 50 in good health. The CDR3 runs from the conserved cysteine through the conserved F or W. The D gene is left open where the match is weak. Expanded clones are given a class, and other clones once, few, many or no size at all.

J gene: TRBJ2-3; V gene: TRBV20-1; D gene: TRBD2; clone size: many; CDR3 DNA: TGCAGTGCCCCCCCTACGTTAATCGGGGGGGCCAGCCCAGATACGCAGTATTTT; CDR3 protein: CSAPPTLIGGASPDTQYF
J gene: TRBJ1-6; V gene: TRBV5-4; D gene: .; clone size: many; CDR3 DNA: TGTGCCAGCAGCTTGGCCCCCTATAATTCACCCCTCCACTTT; CDR3 protein: CASSLAPYNSPLHF
J gene: TRBJ1-5; V gene: TRBV4-1; D gene: TRBD1; clone size: many; CDR3 DNA: TGCGCCAGCAGCCAAGATGCAGGGGGACAGCCCCAGCATTTT; CDR3 protein: CASSQDAGGQPQHF
J gene: TRBJ1-2; V gene: TRBV5-5; D gene: .; clone size: medium-sized; CDR3 DNA: TGTGCCAGCAGCCCTCGCCAGGGCTATGGCTACACCTTC; CDR3 protein: CASSPRQGYGYTF
J gene: TRBJ1-6; V gene: TRBV12-3/TRBV12-4; D gene: TRBD1; clone size: many; CDR3 DNA: TGTGCCAGCAGCCGCTCCGGGACAGTTAATTACCCCCTCCACTTT; CDR3 protein: CASSRSGTVNYPLHF
J gene: TRBJ2-3; V gene: TRBV15; D gene: .; clone size: many; CDR3 DNA: TGTGCCACCAGCAGAGATGGCGGTTCCACAGATACGCAGTATTTT; CDR3 protein: CATSRDGGSTDTQYF
J gene: TRBJ2-1; V gene: TRBV5-1; D gene: TRBD2; clone size: many; CDR3 DNA: TGCGCCAGCAGCTTGCTTGAAACTAGCGGGTTTTTGGGTGAGCAGTTCTTC; CDR3 protein: CASSLLETSGFLGEQFF
J gene: TRBJ1-3; V gene: TRBV20-1; D gene: .; clone size: few; CDR3 DNA: TGCAGTGCTAGAAACCCGAGGGGGGCGCGATCTGGAAACACCATATATTTT; CDR3 protein: CSARNPRGARSGNTIYF
J gene: TRBJ2-7; V gene: TRBV15; D gene: .; clone size: many; CDR3 DNA: TGTGCCACTCAGGAGGGGCTTTTGGACTACGAGCAGTACTTC; CDR3 protein: CATQEGLLDYEQYF
J gene: TRBJ2-1; V gene: TRBV27; D gene: TRBD2; clone size: .; CDR3 DNA: TGTACCAGCAGTTTAGGGCGAGTGGGAGGGGACAATGAGCAGTTCTTC; CDR3 protein: CTSSLGRVGGDNEQFF
J gene: TRBJ2-1; V gene: TRBV5-1; D gene: .; clone size: .; CDR3 DNA: TGCGCCAGCAGCTTGGCTGGATTTAGGAATGAGCAGTTCTTC; CDR3 protein: CASSLAGFRNEQFF
J gene: TRBJ2-3; V gene: TRBV2; D gene: TRBD2; clone size: few; CDR3 DNA: TGTGCCAGCAGTGATGGGGGGGTACGTGAGCAGTATTTT; CDR3 protein: CASSDGGVREQYF
J gene: TRBJ2-3; V gene: TRBV20-1; D gene: TRBD2; clone size: many; CDR3 DNA: TGCAGTGCTAGAGTGGGCGCGGGGGTGATAGATACGCAGTATTTT; CDR3 protein: CSARVGAGVIDTQYF
J gene: TRBJ2-7; V gene: TRBV3-1; D gene: .; clone size: many; CDR3 DNA: TGTGCCAGCAGCCAGAACTACGAGCAGTACTTC; CDR3 protein: CASSQNYEQYF
J gene: TRBJ2-7; V gene: TRBV3-1; D gene: .; clone size: many; CDR3 DNA: TGTGCCAGCAGCCCAGAAGCTGGTAGAATCGCCTACGAGCAGTACTTC; CDR3 protein: CASSPEAGRIAYEQYF
J gene: TRBJ2-7; V gene: TRBV27; D gene: TRBD2; clone size: many; CDR3 DNA: TGTGCCAGCAGTTTGTCTAGCGGGGGGACCTACGAGCAGTACTTC; CDR3 protein: CASSLSSGGTYEQYF
J gene: TRBJ1-4; V gene: TRBV10-3; D gene: .; clone size: few; CDR3 DNA: TGTGCCATCACCCCGGATCCCCCAGGTGGAAAACTGTTTTTT; CDR3 protein: CAITPDPPGGKLFF
J gene: TRBJ2-1; V gene: TRBV28; D gene: TRBD2; clone size: many; CDR3 DNA: TGTGCCAGCGTGCGTGGGGGAGGGCATGAGCAGTTCTTC; CDR3 protein: CASVRGGGHEQFF
J gene: TRBJ2-1; V gene: TRBV20-1; D gene: TRBD2; clone size: many; CDR3 DNA: TGCAGTGCCACGGAGGGGACTAGCGGTGACAATGAGCAGTTCTTC; CDR3 protein: CSATEGTSGDNEQFF
J gene: TRBJ2-7; V gene: TRBV5-1; D gene: TRBD1; clone size: many; CDR3 DNA: TGCGCCAGCAGCCAAGCGACAGGGGGTCCCTACGAGCAGTACTTC; CDR3 protein: CASSQATGGPYEQYF
J gene: TRBJ2-1; V gene: TRBV24-1; D gene: TRBD2; clone size: .; CDR3 DNA: TGTGCCACCAGTGATCCGCCGGGACTAGGCTTTGAGCAGTTCTTC; CDR3 protein: CATSDPPGLGFEQFF
J gene: TRBJ2-1; V gene: TRBV7-2; D gene: TRBD2; clone size: many; CDR3 DNA: TGTGCCAGCAGCTTAGTTGGCGCGGGAGGGCTGGTGGCGGAGCAGTTCTTC; CDR3 protein: CASSLVGAGGLVAEQFF
J gene: TRBJ2-7; V gene: TRBV5-1; D gene: .; clone size: many; CDR3 DNA: TGCGCCAGCAGCTTGTTTCCGGAGAATCCCCACGAGCAGTACTTC; CDR3 protein: CASSLFPENPHEQYF
J gene: TRBJ2-5; V gene: TRBV2; D gene: TRBD1; clone size: .; CDR3 DNA: TGTGCCAGCAGTTCGGGACAGGGCCAAGAGACCCAGTACTTC; CDR3 protein: CASSSGQGQETQYF
J gene: TRBJ2-5; V gene: TRBV7-2; D gene: .; clone size: many; CDR3 DNA: TGTGCCAGCAGCTTCCGGGTTCAAGAGACCCAGTACTTC; CDR3 protein: CASSFRVQETQYF
J gene: TRBJ2-1; V gene: TRBV4-1; D gene: TRBD2; clone size: many; CDR3 DNA: TGCGCCAGCAGTTTCGGGAGGGGGGGGGCTTCCTACAATGAGCAGTTCTTC; CDR3 protein: CASSFGRGGASYNEQFF
J gene: TRBJ1-1; V gene: TRBV5-1; D gene: .; clone size: many; CDR3 DNA: TGCGCCAGCAGCTTAATGGACGGCACTGAAGCTTTCTTT; CDR3 protein: CASSLMDGTEAFF
J gene: TRBJ2-1; V gene: TRBV18; D gene: .; clone size: .; CDR3 DNA: TGTGCCAGTTCGGAGCGGGACAATGAGCAGTTCTTC; CDR3 protein: CASSERDNEQFF
J gene: TRBJ2-7; V gene: TRBV7-2; D gene: TRBD2; clone size: many; CDR3 DNA: TGTGCCAGCAGCTCCGGACTAGCGGGAGTTACTTACGAGCAGTACTTC; CDR3 protein: CASSSGLAGVTYEQYF
J gene: TRBJ2-7; V gene: TRBV20-1; D gene: .; clone size: many; CDR3 DNA: TGCAGTGCTAGAGTGCTAGTGCAGTACTTC; CDR3 protein: CSARVLVQYF
J gene: TRBJ2-1; V gene: TRBV27; D gene: TRBD2; clone size: many; CDR3 DNA: TGTGCCAGCAAACCCCATAGCGGGAGGGGATCCTACAATGAGCAGTTCTTC; CDR3 protein: CASKPHSGRGSYNEQFF
J gene: TRBJ2-5; V gene: TRBV7-8; D gene: .; clone size: many; CDR3 DNA: TGTGCCAGCAGCTTAGTTGTAGCAGGGCACCAGGAAGAGACCCAGTACTTC; CDR3 protein: CASSLVVAGHQEETQYF
J gene: TRBJ2-7; V gene: TRBV3-1; D gene: TRBD1; clone size: .; CDR3 DNA: TGTGCCAGCAGCCACGACAGGGGCTGGGTTTACGAGCAGTACTTC; CDR3 protein: CASSHDRGWVYEQYF
J gene: TRBJ1-6; V gene: TRBV20-1; D gene: TRBD1; clone size: many; CDR3 DNA: TGCAGTGCTAGAGATGACAGGGTCGGTAATTCACCCCTCCACTTT; CDR3 protein: CSARDDRVGNSPLHF
J gene: TRBJ2-2; V gene: TRBV12-3/TRBV12-4; D gene: .; clone size: many; CDR3 DNA: TGTGCCAGCAGTCCGACGGGGCCCTACACCGGGGAGCTGTTTTTT; CDR3 protein: CASSPTGPYTGELFF
J gene: TRBJ1-1; V gene: TRBV20-1; D gene: .; clone size: many; CDR3 DNA: TGCAGTGCCCCGAAAGGGACGGGGGGGACTGAAGCTTTCTTT; CDR3 protein: CSAPKGTGGTEAFF
J gene: TRBJ1-4; V gene: TRBV18; D gene: .; clone size: .; CDR3 DNA: TGTGCCAGCTCCCTGTCTGAACGGCAAAATGAAAAACTGTTTTTT; CDR3 protein: CASSLSERQNEKLFF
J gene: TRBJ2-5; V gene: TRBV30; D gene: .; clone size: .; CDR3 DNA: TGTGCCTGTAACATCCGCGAGACCCAGTACTTC; CDR3 protein: CACNIRETQYF
J gene: TRBJ2-3; V gene: TRBV10-3; D gene: TRBD2; clone size: many; CDR3 DNA: TGTGCCATCTCTATTGGCGGGGGTATCGGCACAGATACGCAGTATTTT; CDR3 protein: CAISIGGGIGTDTQYF
J gene: TRBJ2-5; V gene: TRBV20-1; D gene: .; clone size: many; CDR3 DNA: TGCAGTTCACGGGGAGAGGGGGAGACCCAGTACTTC; CDR3 protein: CSSRGEGETQYF
J gene: TRBJ2-5; V gene: TRBV15; D gene: TRBD1; clone size: .; CDR3 DNA: TGTGCCACCAGCAGATCGACAGGGGTCTTTCGGGGGACCCAGTACTTC; CDR3 protein: CATSRSTGVFRGTQYF
J gene: TRBJ1-1; V gene: TRBV12-3/TRBV12-4; D gene: .; clone size: many; CDR3 DNA: TGTGCCAGCAGTTTCGGAGGAGGCACTGAAGCTTTCTTT; CDR3 protein: CASSFGGGTEAFF
J gene: TRBJ2-7; V gene: TRBV29-1; D gene: .; clone size: many; CDR3 DNA: TGCAGCGTTGAATCAGGGTTGTCCTACGAGCAGTACTTC; CDR3 protein: CSVESGLSYEQYF
J gene: TRBJ2-7; V gene: TRBV6-5; D gene: TRBD2; clone size: many; CDR3 DNA: TGTGCCAGCAGGCTGACTAGCGGGGGCCTCTACGAGCAGTACTTC; CDR3 protein: CASRLTSGGLYEQYF
J gene: TRBJ2-4; V gene: TRBV7-9; D gene: TRBD1; clone size: many; CDR3 DNA: TGTGCCAGCAGATCCGGGACAGGAGAAAACATTCAGTACTTC; CDR3 protein: CASRSGTGENIQYF
J gene: TRBJ2-5; V gene: TRBV20-1; D gene: TRBD2; clone size: many; CDR3 DNA: TGCAGTGCTAGCCTCCTAGCGGGAGGTGGGACCCAGTACTTC; CDR3 protein: CSASLLAGGGTQYF
J gene: TRBJ2-7; V gene: TRBV14; D gene: .; clone size: many; CDR3 DNA: TGTGCCAGCAGCCAAGGGAAGGGAACTTACGAGCAGTACTTC; CDR3 protein: CASSQGKGTYEQYF
J gene: TRBJ2-3; V gene: TRBV2; D gene: .; clone size: many; CDR3 DNA: TGTGCCAGCAGTGGGTGGCGCGCAGATACGCAGTATTTT; CDR3 protein: CASSGWRADTQYF
J gene: TRBJ2-1; V gene: TRBV9; D gene: TRBD2; clone size: many; CDR3 DNA: TGTGCCAGCAGCGGCGGGGGGGCAAGCTACAATGAGCAGTTCTTC; CDR3 protein: CASSGGGASYNEQFF
J gene: TRBJ2-7; V gene: TRBV5-1; D gene: TRBD1; clone size: few; CDR3 DNA: TGCGCCAGCAGCGACCCCGACCGACAGGGCCTAAGAGAGCAGTACTTC; CDR3 protein: CASSDPDRQGLREQYF
J gene: TRBJ2-7; V gene: TRBV20-1; D gene: .; clone size: many; CDR3 DNA: TGCAGTGCTGGAGAGGGGGGGCAGTACTTC; CDR3 protein: CSAGEGGQYF
J gene: TRBJ2-3; V gene: TRBV14; D gene: TRBD2; clone size: many; CDR3 DNA: TGTGCCAGCAGCCAATTGCGGGAGGGCACAGATACGCAGTATTTT; CDR3 protein: CASSQLREGTDTQYF
J gene: TRBJ2-5; V gene: TRBV5-1; D gene: .; clone size: many; CDR3 DNA: TGCGCCAGCAGCTTGGATATGTGGGTTGAAGAGACCCAGTACTTC; CDR3 protein: CASSLDMWVEETQYF
J gene: TRBJ2-1; V gene: TRBV2; D gene: TRBD2; clone size: many; CDR3 DNA: TGTGCCAGCAGTGAGTCTAGCGGTGAGCAGTTCTTC; CDR3 protein: CASSESSGEQFF
J gene: TRBJ1-3; V gene: TRBV3-1; D gene: TRBD1; clone size: many; CDR3 DNA: TGTGCCAGCAGCCTGACGACAGGGATTGGCTCTGGAAACACCATATATTTT; CDR3 protein: CASSLTTGIGSGNTIYF
J gene: TRBJ1-2; V gene: TRBV5-6; D gene: .; clone size: many; CDR3 DNA: TGTGCCAGCAGCTTGGGTGGAGGAGGCTATGGCTACACCTTC; CDR3 protein: CASSLGGGGYGYTF